These T cell receptor beta chains were read from a single sample in a study of blood T cell repertoires in COVID-19. Assay: immunoSEQ multiplex PCR; the TCRdb copy retains only in-frame clones and omits some. The profile covers 200,000 to 250,000 clones, with about 86% appearing a single time and 2% to 2.5% taken by the ten largest. Sequenced sample: peripheral blood. The receptors shown here come from a woman aged 45-59 years with acute or convalescent COVID-19. Both conserved end residues are part of each CDR3. The D gene is left open where the match is weak. Only some rows state a clone size, as once, few, many or a class for expanded clones.

D: TRBD1
J: TRBJ1-5
size: .
V: TRBV18
CDR3: CASSLGQGEQPQHF
DNA: TGTGCCAGCTCACTTGGACAGGGTGAGCAGCCCCAGCATTTT

D: TRBD1
J: TRBJ2-7
size: few
V: TRBV5-6
CDR3: CASSLSDRGLYEQYF
DNA: TGTGCCAGCAGCCTGTCGGACAGGGGGCTCTACGAGCAGTACTTC

D: TRBD2
J: TRBJ2-3
size: .
V: TRBV7-2
CDR3: CASSPLSGGAQYF
DNA: TGTGCCAGCAGCCCCCTGTCGGGGGGGGCCCAGTATTTT

D: TRBD2
J: TRBJ2-5
size: .
V: TRBV7-9
CDR3: CASSLMRLAGEETQYF
DNA: TGTGCCAGCAGCTTAATGAGACTAGCGGGGGAAGAGACCCAGTACTTC

D: TRBD1
J: TRBJ1-1
size: .
V: TRBV30
CDR3: CAWRTGGGPEAFF
DNA: TGTGCCTGGAGGACAGGGGGAGGGCCTGAAGCTTTCTTT

D: .
J: TRBJ1-6
size: .
V: TRBV7-2
CDR3: CASSLEQVRPLHF
DNA: TGTGCCAGCAGCTTAGAACAGGTCCGTCCCCTCCACTTT

D: TRBD1
J: TRBJ2-2
size: once
V: TRBV4-3
CDR3: CASKDRGINTGELFF
DNA: TGCGCCAGCAAAGACAGGGGGATAAACACCGGGGAGCTGTTTTTT

D: TRBD1
J: TRBJ2-2
size: .
V: TRBV18
CDR3: CASSAGTGGTGELFF
DNA: TGTGCCAGCTCAGCCGGGACAGGGGGCACCGGGGAGCTGTTTTTT

D: TRBD1
J: TRBJ2-1
size: .
V: TRBV29-1
CDR3: CSILGGQGIDEQFF
DNA: TGCAGCATACTCGGGGGACAGGGGATAGATGAGCAGTTCTTC

D: TRBD2
J: TRBJ2-1
size: .
V: TRBV30
CDR3: CAWREAGGYNEQFF
DNA: TGTGCCTGGAGGGAAGCGGGGGGTTACAATGAGCAGTTCTTC

D: .
J: TRBJ1-1
size: .
V: TRBV9
CDR3: CASSVGGSSEAFF
DNA: TGTGCCAGCAGCGTAGGAGGGAGTTCTGAAGCTTTCTTT

D: .
J: TRBJ1-1
size: .
V: TRBV2
CDR3: CASTEGWGDTEAFF
DNA: TGTGCCAGCACCGAGGGGTGGGGGGACACTGAAGCTTTCTTT

D: .
J: TRBJ1-6
size: .
V: TRBV9
CDR3: CASSPREGGYNSPLHF
DNA: TGTGCCAGCAGCCCGAGGGAGGGGGGATATAATTCACCCCTCCACTTT

D: .
J: TRBJ1-3
size: .
V: TRBV7-2
CDR3: CASSSRGGKTVGSGNTIYF
DNA: TGTGCCAGCAGCTCTCGTGGGGGCAAGACAGTTGGCTCTGGAAACACCATATATTTT

D: .
J: TRBJ2-4
size: .
V: TRBV24-1
CDR3: CATSGSDLAKNIQYF
DNA: TGTGCCACCAGTGGGTCCGACTTAGCCAAAAACATTCAGTACTTC

D: .
J: TRBJ2-1
size: .
V: TRBV11-2
CDR3: CASSLVLSSNEQFF
DNA: TGTGCCAGCAGCTTAGTTCTTAGCTCTAATGAGCAGTTCTTC

D: TRBD1
J: TRBJ2-7
size: .
V: TRBV2
CDR3: CASSVGTGDYEQYF
DNA: TGTGCCAGCAGTGTAGGGACAGGGGACTACGAGCAGTACTTC

D: TRBD2
J: TRBJ2-3
size: .
V: TRBV5-4
CDR3: CASSPGGRDTDTQYF
DNA: TGTGCCAGCAGCCCGGGCGGGAGGGACACAGATACGCAGTATTTT

D: .
J: TRBJ1-2
size: once
V: TRBV30
CDR3: CAWTRDPGYGYTF
DNA: TGTGCCTGGACCCGGGATCCGGGGTATGGCTACACCTTC

D: .
J: TRBJ2-6
size: .
V: TRBV3-1/TRBV3-2
CDR3: CASSPTSGANVLTF
DNA: TGTGCCAGCAGCCCGACTTCTGGGGCCAACGTCCTGACTTTC

D: .
J: TRBJ1-3
size: .
V: TRBV11-3
CDR3: CASSLETAGNTIYF
DNA: TGTGCCAGCAGCTTAGAAACAGCAGGAAACACCATATATTTT

D: .
J: TRBJ1-1
size: .
V: TRBV6-5
CDR3: CASSYTGKDTEAFF
DNA: TGTGCCAGCAGTTACACGGGGAAAGACACTGAAGCTTTCTTT

D: .
J: TRBJ2-5
size: .
V: TRBV18
CDR3: CASSPQGAGQETQYF
DNA: TGTGCCAGCTCACCACAAGGGGCTGGTCAAGAGACCCAGTACTTC

D: .
J: TRBJ2-7
size: .
V: TRBV19
CDR3: CASSAGRSSYEQYF
DNA: TGTGCCAGTAGTGCGGGACGGTCCTCCTACGAGCAGTACTTC

D: TRBD1
J: TRBJ1-1
size: few
V: TRBV11-3
CDR3: CASSLGTAQNTEAFF
DNA: TGTGCCAGCAGCCTGGGGACAGCCCAGAACACTGAAGCTTTCTTT

D: .
J: TRBJ1-2
size: .
V: TRBV7-6
CDR3: CASSPTGTRSNYGYTF
DNA: TGTGCCAGCAGCCCTACCGGGACACGTTCTAACTATGGCTACACCTTC

D: TRBD1
J: TRBJ1-2
size: once
V: TRBV12-5
CDR3: CASGWGDSNGYTF
DNA: TGTGCTAGTGGTTGGGGGGACAGCAACGGCTACACCTTC

D: .
J: TRBJ2-5
size: .
V: TRBV18
CDR3: CASSRSRGETQYF
DNA: TGTGCCAGCTCACGCTCTCGGGGGGAGACCCAGTACTTC

D: .
J: TRBJ2-2
size: .
V: TRBV7-2
CDR3: CASSWPQGTGELFF
DNA: TGTGCCAGCAGCTGGCCCCAGGGGACCGGGGAGCTGTTTTTT

D: TRBD1
J: TRBJ1-1
size: .
V: TRBV19
CDR3: CASSKGQAIVEAFF
DNA: TGTGCCAGTAGTAAGGGACAGGCGATCGTTGAAGCTTTCTTT

D: .
J: TRBJ2-1
size: .
V: TRBV27
CDR3: CASCRWFEDHNEQFF
DNA: TGTGCCAGCTGTCGGTGGTTTGAGGATCACAATGAGCAGTTCTTC

D: TRBD1
J: TRBJ1-1
size: .
V: TRBV4-2
CDR3: CASSQGQGNLGNTEAFF
DNA: TGTGCCAGCAGCCAAGGACAGGGTAATCTTGGGAACACTGAAGCTTTCTTT

D: TRBD1
J: TRBJ2-6
size: .
V: TRBV30
CDR3: CAWSPGQGAAGANVLTF
DNA: TGTGCCTGGAGCCCAGGACAGGGGGCCGCTGGGGCCAACGTCCTGACTTTC

D: .
J: TRBJ2-2
size: .
V: TRBV11-3
CDR3: CASSLDSQLARTGELFF
DNA: TGTGCCAGCAGCTTAGATTCCCAGCTAGCGCGGACCGGGGAGCTGTTTTTT

D: TRBD1
J: TRBJ2-7
size: .
V: TRBV11-3
CDR3: CASSTGQGAEQYF
DNA: TGTGCCAGCAGCACCGGACAGGGAGCCGAGCAGTACTTC

D: TRBD1
J: TRBJ2-1
size: .
V: TRBV4-3
CDR3: CASSPRTGFVENEQFF
DNA: TGCGCCAGCAGCCCTAGGACAGGTTTTGTTGAAAATGAGCAGTTCTTC

D: TRBD1
J: TRBJ1-4
size: .
V: TRBV18
CDR3: CASSLGQGPLTNEKLFF
DNA: TGTGCCAGCTCACTGGGACAGGGACCATTAACTAATGAAAAACTGTTTTTT

D: .
J: TRBJ1-1
size: .
V: TRBV27
CDR3: CASGGGAEAFF
DNA: TGTGCCAGCGGGGGAGGAGCTGAAGCTTTCTTT

D: TRBD2
J: TRBJ2-7
size: .
V: TRBV5-4
CDR3: CASSSLAASQQYF
DNA: TGTGCCAGCAGCTCCCTAGCGGCCTCACAGCAGTACTTC

D: .
J: TRBJ1-2
size: .
V: TRBV6-5
CDR3: CASSYQNTGYGYTF
DNA: TGTGCCAGCAGTTACCAGAACACGGGCTATGGCTACACCTTC

D: TRBD1
J: TRBJ1-1
size: once
V: TRBV19
CDR3: CASRGQGNTEAFF
DNA: TGTGCCAGTAGGGGACAGGGGAACACTGAAGCTTTCTTT

D: TRBD1
J: TRBJ2-5
size: .
V: TRBV7-8
CDR3: CASSLEGALETQYF
DNA: TGTGCCAGCAGTCTAGAGGGGGCGCTGGAGACCCAGTACTTC

D: TRBD1
J: TRBJ1-3
size: few
V: TRBV10-3
CDR3: CAISGPGQAGNTIYF
DNA: TGTGCCATCAGTGGCCCCGGACAGGCCGGAAACACCATATATTTT

D: TRBD2
J: TRBJ2-7
size: once
V: TRBV28
CDR3: CASRPSGREYEQYF
DNA: TGTGCCAGCAGGCCTAGCGGGAGGGAATACGAGCAGTACTTC

D: TRBD1
J: TRBJ1-2
size: once
V: TRBV5-4
CDR3: CASSRDRGSGYTF
DNA: TGTGCCAGCAGCCGTGACAGGGGGTCTGGCTACACCTTC

D: TRBD2
J: TRBJ2-3
size: .
V: TRBV7-9
CDR3: CASRSGGSTDTQYF
DNA: TGTGCCAGCAGAAGCGGGGGAAGCACAGATACGCAGTATTTT

D: TRBD1
J: TRBJ1-1
size: .
V: TRBV5-6
CDR3: CASSLGVPQGVYTEAFF
DNA: TGTGCCAGCAGCTTGGGAGTACCACAGGGGGTATACACTGAAGCTTTCTTT

D: TRBD1
J: TRBJ2-1
size: .
V: TRBV6-5
CDR3: CASSIWDRFNEQFF
DNA: TGTGCCAGCAGTATTTGGGACAGATTCAATGAGCAGTTCTTC

D: .
J: TRBJ1-5
size: few
V: TRBV27
CDR3: CASSFGGIQPQHF
DNA: TGTGCCAGCAGTTTTGGAGGAATCCAGCCCCAGCATTTT

D: .
J: TRBJ2-2
size: .
V: TRBV13
CDR3: CASSPDRYTGELFF
DNA: TGTGCCAGCAGCCCCGACAGATACACCGGGGAGCTGTTTTTT

D: .
J: TRBJ1-6
size: .
V: TRBV2
CDR3: CASTIGETQPPLHF
DNA: TGTGCCAGCACGATCGGGGAAACCCAGCCACCCCTCCACTTT

D: .
J: TRBJ2-2
size: once
V: TRBV7-9
CDR3: CASRLGIGQNTGELFF
DNA: TGTGCCAGCCGATTAGGGATTGGGCAGAACACCGGGGAGCTGTTTTTT

D: TRBD1
J: TRBJ1-1
size: .
V: TRBV5-1
CDR3: CASSTRDRGSTEAFF
DNA: TGCGCCAGCAGCACCCGGGACAGGGGGAGCACTGAAGCTTTCTTT

D: .
J: TRBJ1-5
size: .
V: TRBV24-1
CDR3: CATSDSRVSQPQHF
DNA: TGTGCCACCAGTGATTCCAGGGTCAGTCAGCCCCAGCATTTT

D: TRBD1
J: TRBJ2-1
size: .
V: TRBV9
CDR3: CASSLRTGVENEQFF
DNA: TGTGCCAGCAGCCTGCGGACAGGGGTGGAGAATGAGCAGTTCTTC

D: .
J: TRBJ2-5
size: .
V: TRBV19
CDR3: CASSKTGGGETQYF
DNA: TGTGCCAGTAGTAAAACAGGGGGAGGGGAGACCCAGTACTTC

D: .
J: TRBJ1-1
size: .
V: TRBV5-5
CDR3: CASSGEGSTEAFF
DNA: TGTGCCAGCAGCGGGGAGGGGAGCACTGAAGCTTTCTTT